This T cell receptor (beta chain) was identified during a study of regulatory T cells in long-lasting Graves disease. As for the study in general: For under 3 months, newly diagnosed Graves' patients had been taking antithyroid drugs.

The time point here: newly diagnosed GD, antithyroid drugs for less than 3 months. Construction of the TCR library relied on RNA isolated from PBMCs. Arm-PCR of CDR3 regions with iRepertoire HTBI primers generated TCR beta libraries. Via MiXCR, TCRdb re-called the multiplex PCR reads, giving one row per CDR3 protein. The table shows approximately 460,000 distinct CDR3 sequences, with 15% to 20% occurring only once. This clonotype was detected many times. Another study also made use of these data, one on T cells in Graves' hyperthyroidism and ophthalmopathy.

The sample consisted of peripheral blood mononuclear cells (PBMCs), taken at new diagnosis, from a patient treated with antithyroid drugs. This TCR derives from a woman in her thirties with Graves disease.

The CDR3 loop is CSASGTSYDTQYF. The CDR3 DNA reads as TGCAGTGCTTCCGGGACTAGCTACGATACGCAGTATTTT. The chain is built from TRBV20-1 and TRBJ2-3, with 9 positions matching TRBD2. Trimming took 5 bases from V and 6 from J; bases not matched to a gene: 6. From germline, CDR1 is DFQATT and CDR2 SNEGSKA (reference sequence). This CDR3 is 13 amino acids long.